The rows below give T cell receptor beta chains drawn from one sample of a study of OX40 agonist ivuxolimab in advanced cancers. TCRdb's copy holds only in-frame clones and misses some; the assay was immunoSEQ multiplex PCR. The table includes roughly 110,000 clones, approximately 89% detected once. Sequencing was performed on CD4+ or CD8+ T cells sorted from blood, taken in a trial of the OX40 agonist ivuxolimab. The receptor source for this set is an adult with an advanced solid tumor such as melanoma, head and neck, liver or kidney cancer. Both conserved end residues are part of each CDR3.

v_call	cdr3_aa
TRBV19	CASSIPSGGRLNEKLFF
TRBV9	CASSPGQSIHTGELFF
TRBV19	CASSDRPGTAFLYGYTF
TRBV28	CASSARSGTGGDEQYF
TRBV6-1	CASRGGINNEQFF
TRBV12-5	CASGLKRVF
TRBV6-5	CASRELSSYNEQFF
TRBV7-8	CASSSGPGQNTGELFF
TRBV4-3	CASSSLGLAGTDTQYF
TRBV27	CASTRGLNTEAFF
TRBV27	CASSIWDTSYEQYF
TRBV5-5	CASSLSQAILSYEQYF
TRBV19	CASSIPGGLGSNQPQHF
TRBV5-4	CASSPWTGSNYGYTF
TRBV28	CASSFRQSNQPQHF
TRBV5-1	CASSPGIGQPQHF
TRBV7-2	CASSLAASGQGRGNIQYF
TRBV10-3	CAISDVTSGYEQYF
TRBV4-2	CASSRAGQGPEQETQYF
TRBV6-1	CASSWTGGLDTEAFF
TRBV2	CASSEEWGPAYNEQFF
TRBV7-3	CASSLTGSGNTIYF
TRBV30	CAWSPFFPPWGDYTEAFF
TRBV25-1	CASSDLGSGRTDTQYF
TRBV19	CASSIYLLGASGANVLTF
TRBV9	CASSPHPGTSYSNEQFF
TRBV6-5	CASSYSSSGRTYEQYF
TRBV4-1	CASSRDTEAFF
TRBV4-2	CASSHGDTASLEAFF
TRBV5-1	CATAIGGSETQYF
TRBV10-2	CATLDQIPEKNIQYF
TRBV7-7	CASSLLSGETQYF
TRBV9	CASSLGREETQYF
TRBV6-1	CASSVFGGGTDTQYF
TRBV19	CASSVRLGRLRAEAFF
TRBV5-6	CASSSEYLNTEAFF
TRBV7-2	CASSLVGGYSNQPQHF
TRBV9	CASSVPPQGSEQFF
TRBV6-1	CASSADRFYGYTF
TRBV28	CASSFSFTSGLAGGSYNEQFF
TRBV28	CASSPGQGEKLFF
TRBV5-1	CASSFLGQAQELFF
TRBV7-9	CASSRDGTYGYTF
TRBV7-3	CASSSGQTGNTIYF
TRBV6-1	CAGTLDRNYGYTF
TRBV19	CASSIAGTGGFETQYF